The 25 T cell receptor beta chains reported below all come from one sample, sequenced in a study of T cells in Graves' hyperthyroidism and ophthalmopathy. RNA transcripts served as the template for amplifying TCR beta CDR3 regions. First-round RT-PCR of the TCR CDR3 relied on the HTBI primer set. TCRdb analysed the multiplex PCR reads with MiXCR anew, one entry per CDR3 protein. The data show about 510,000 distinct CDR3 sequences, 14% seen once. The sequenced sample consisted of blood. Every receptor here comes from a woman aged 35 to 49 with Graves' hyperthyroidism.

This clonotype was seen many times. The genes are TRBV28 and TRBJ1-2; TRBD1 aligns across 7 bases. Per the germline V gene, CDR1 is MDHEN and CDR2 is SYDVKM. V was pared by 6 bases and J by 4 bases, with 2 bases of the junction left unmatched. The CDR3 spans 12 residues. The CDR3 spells CASSGQAYGYTF. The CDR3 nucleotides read TGTGCCAGCAGCGGACAGGCCTATGGCTACACCTTC.

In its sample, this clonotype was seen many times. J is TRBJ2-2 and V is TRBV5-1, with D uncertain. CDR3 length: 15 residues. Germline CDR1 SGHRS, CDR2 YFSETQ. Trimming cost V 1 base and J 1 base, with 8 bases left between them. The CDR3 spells CASSLSQLNTGELFF. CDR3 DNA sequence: TGCGCCAGCAGCTTGAGTCAGCTGAACACCGGGGAGCTGTTTTTT.

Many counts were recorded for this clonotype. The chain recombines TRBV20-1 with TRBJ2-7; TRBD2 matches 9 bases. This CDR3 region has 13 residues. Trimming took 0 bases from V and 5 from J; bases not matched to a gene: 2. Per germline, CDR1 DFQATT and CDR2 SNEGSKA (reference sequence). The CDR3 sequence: CSARDGTSNEQYF. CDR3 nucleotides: TGCAGTGCTAGAGATGGGACTAGCAACGAGCAGTACTTC.

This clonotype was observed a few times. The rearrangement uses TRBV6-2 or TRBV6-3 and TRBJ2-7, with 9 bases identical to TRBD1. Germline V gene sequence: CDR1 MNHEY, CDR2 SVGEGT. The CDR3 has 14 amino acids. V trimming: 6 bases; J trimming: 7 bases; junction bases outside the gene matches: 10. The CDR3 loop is CASRTGTGPFEQYF. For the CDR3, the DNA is TGTGCCAGCAGGACCGGGACAGGGCCTTTTGAGCAGTACTTC.

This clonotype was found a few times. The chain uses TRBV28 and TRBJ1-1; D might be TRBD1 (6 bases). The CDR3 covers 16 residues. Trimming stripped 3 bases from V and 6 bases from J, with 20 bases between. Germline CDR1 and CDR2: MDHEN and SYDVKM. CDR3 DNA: TGTGCCAGCAGTTTCTGGGGGGTGGGGGCTATAGCTGAAGCTTTCTTT. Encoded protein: CASSFWGVGAIAEAFF.

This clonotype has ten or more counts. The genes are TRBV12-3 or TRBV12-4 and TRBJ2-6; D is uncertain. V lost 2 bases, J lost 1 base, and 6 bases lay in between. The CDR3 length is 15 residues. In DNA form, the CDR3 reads TGTGCCAGCAGTTTACGAGCGTCTGGGGCCAACGTCCTGACTTTC. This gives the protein CASSLRASGANVLTF.

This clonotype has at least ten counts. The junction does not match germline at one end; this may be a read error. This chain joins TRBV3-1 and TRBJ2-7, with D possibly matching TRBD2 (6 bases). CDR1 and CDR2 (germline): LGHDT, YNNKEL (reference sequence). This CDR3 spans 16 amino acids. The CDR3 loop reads CASSQGLERAGSGLDF. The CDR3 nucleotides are TGTGCCAGCAGCCAGGGGTTAGAACGGGCGGGATCGGGCCTGGACTTC.

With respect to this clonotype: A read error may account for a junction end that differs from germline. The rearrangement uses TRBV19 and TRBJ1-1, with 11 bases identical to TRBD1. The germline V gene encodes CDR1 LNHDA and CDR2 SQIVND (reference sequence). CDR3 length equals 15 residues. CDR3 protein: CASRGPGTGGTEASF. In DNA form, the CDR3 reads TGTGCCAGTAGAGGCCCGGGGACAGGGGGTACTGAAGCTTCCTTT.

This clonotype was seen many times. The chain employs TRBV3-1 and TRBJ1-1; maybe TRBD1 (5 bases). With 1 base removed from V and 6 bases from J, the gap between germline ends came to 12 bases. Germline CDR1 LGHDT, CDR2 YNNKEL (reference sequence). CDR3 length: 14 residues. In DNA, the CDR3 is TGTGCCAGCAGCCAAGTTGCAGGGACCGCTGAAGCTTTCTTT. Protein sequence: CASSQVAGTAEAFF.

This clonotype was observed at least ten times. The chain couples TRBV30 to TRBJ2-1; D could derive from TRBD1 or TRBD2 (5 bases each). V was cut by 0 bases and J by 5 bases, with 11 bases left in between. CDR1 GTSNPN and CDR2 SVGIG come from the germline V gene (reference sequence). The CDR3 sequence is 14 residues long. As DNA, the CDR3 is TGTGCCTGGAGTGTACTAGGGGTAGACAATGAGCAGTTCTTC. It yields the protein CAWSVLGVDNEQFF.

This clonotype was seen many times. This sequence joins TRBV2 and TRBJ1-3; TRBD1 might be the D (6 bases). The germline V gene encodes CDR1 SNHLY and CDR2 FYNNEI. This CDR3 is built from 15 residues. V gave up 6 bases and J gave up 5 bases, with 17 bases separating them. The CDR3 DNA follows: TGTGCCAGCAGCCCCCCGGTGGGGGGCAGAAACACCATATATTTT. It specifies CASSPPVGGRNTIYF.

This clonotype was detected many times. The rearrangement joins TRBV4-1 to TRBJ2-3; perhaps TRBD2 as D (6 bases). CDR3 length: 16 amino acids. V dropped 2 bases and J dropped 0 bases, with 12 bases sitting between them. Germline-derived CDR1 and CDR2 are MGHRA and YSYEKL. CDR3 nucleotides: TGCGCCAGCAGCCAATGGAGGGACCTTAGCACAGATACGCAGTATTTT. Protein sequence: CASSQWRDLSTDTQYF.

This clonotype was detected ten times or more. CDR3 sequence (DNA): TGCGCCAGCAGCTTATCCGGGACAACTAGCACAGATACGCAGTATTTT. Translation gives CASSLSGTTSTDTQYF. The genes are TRBV5-1 and TRBJ2-3; D is perhaps TRBD1 (6 bases). The germline V gene encodes CDR1 SGHRS and CDR2 YFSETQ. The CDR3 loop spans 16 amino acids. Trimming stripped 2 bases from V and 0 bases from J, with 13 bases between.

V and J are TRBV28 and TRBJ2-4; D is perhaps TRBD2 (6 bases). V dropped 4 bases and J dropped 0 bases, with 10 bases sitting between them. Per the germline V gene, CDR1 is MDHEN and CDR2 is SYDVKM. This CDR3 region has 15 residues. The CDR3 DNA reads TGTGCCAGCAGTTATTCCGGGGGAGCCAAAAACATTCAGTACTTC. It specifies CASSYSGGAKNIQYF.

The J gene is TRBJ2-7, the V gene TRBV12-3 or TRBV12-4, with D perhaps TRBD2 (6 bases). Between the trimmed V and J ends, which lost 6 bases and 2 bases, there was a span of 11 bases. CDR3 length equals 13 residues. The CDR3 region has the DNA TGTGCCAGCAGAGGGACTTCTCCCTACGAGCAGTACTTC. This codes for CASRGTSPYEQYF.

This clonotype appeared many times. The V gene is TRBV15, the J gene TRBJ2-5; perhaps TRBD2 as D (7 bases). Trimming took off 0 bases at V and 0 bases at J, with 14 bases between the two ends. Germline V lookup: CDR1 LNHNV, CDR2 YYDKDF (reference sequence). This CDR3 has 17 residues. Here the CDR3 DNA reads TGTGCCACCAGCAGAGATGTCGGGGGGCTGGACCAAGAGACCCAGTACTTC. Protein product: CATSRDVGGLDQETQYF.

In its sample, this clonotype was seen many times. This CDR3 reads CASSYGGFYEQYF. The CDR3 DNA follows: TGTGCCAGCAGTTACGGGGGATTCTACGAGCAGTACTTC. The rearrangement joins TRBV6-2 or TRBV6-3 to TRBJ2-7; D could derive from TRBD1 or TRBD2 (5 bases each). Trimming shortened V by 2 bases and J by 3 bases, and 8 bases separated the two germline ends. Germline lookup yields CDR1 MNHEY and CDR2 SVGEGT. CDR3 length: 13 amino acids.

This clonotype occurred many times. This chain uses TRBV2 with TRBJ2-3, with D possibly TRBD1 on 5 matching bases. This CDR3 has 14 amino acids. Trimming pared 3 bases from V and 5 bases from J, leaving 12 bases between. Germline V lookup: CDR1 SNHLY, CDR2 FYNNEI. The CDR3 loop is CASSERGQGDTQYF. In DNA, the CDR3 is TGTGCCAGCAGTGAGCGTGGTCAGGGAGATACGCAGTATTTT.

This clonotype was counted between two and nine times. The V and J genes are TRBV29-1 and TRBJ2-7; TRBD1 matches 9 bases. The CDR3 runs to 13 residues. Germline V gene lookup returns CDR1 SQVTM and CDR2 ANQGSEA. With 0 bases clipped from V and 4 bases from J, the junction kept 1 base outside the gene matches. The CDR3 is CSVEEGQGYEQYF. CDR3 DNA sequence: TGCAGCGTTGAAGAAGGACAGGGGTACGAGCAGTACTTC.

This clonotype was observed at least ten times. For the CDR3, the DNA is TGTGCCAGCAGTGATTGGGGACTAGTTACCGATGAGCAGTTCTTC. Its protein product is CASSDWGLVTDEQFF. The chain recombines TRBV12-3 or TRBV12-4 with TRBJ2-1, with 8 bases aligning to TRBD2. The CDR3 runs 15 residues. Unmatched junction bases numbered 11, after V lost 5 bases and J lost 8 bases.

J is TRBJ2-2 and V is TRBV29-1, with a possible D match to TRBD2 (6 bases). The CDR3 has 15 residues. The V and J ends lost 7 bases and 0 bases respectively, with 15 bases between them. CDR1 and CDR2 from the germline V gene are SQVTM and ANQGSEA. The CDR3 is CSAYLAVTNTGELFF. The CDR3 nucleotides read TGCAGCGCTTATTTAGCGGTTACGAACACCGGGGAGCTGTTTTTT.

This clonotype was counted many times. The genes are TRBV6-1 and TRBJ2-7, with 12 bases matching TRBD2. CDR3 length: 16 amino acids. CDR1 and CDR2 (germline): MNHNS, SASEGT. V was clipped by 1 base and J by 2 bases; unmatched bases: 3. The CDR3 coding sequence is TGTGCCAGCAGTGAAGGGACTAGCGGGGCTCCCTACGAGCAGTACTTC. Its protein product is CASSEGTSGAPYEQYF.

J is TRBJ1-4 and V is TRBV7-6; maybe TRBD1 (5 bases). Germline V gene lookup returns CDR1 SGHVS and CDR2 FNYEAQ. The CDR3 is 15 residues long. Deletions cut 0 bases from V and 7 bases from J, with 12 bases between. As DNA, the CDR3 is TGTGCCAGCAGCTTAGCTCAGGGAAGCGGTGAAAAACTGTTTTTT. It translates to CASSLAQGSGEKLFF. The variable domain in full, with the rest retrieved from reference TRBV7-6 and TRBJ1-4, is GAGVSQSPRYKVTKRGQDVALRCDPISGHVSLYWYRQALGQGPEFLTYFNYEAQQDKSGLPNDRFSAERPEGSISTLTIQRTEQRDSAMYRCASSLAQGSGEKLFFGSGTQLSVL.

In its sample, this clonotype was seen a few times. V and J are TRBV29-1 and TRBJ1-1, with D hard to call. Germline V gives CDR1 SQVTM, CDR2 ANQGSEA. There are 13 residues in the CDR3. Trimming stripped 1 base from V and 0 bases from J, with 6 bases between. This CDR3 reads CSVEAEMNTEAFF. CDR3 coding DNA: TGCAGCGTTGAAGCGGAAATGAACACTGAAGCTTTCTTT.

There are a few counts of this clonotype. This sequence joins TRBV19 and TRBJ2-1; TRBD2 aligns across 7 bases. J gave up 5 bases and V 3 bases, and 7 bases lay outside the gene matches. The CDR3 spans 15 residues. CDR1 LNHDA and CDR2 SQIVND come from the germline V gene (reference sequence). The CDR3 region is CASSIQQAGHNEQFF. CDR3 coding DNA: TGTGCCAGTAGTATCCAGCAAGCGGGGCACAATGAGCAGTTCTTC.